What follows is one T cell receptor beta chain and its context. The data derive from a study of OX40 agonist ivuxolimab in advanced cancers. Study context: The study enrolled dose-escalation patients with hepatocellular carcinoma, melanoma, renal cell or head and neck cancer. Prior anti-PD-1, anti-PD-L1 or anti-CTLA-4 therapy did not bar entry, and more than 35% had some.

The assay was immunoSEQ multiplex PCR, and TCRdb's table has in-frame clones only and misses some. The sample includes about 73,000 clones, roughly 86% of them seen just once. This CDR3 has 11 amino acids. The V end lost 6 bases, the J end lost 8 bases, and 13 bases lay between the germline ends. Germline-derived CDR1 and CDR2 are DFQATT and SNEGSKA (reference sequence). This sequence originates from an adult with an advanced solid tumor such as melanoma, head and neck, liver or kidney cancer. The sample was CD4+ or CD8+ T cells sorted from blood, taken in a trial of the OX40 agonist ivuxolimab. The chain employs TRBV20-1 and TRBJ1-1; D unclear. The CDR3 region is CSASGPGEAFF. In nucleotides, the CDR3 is TGCAGTGCATCAGGACCCGGGGAAGCTTTCTTT.